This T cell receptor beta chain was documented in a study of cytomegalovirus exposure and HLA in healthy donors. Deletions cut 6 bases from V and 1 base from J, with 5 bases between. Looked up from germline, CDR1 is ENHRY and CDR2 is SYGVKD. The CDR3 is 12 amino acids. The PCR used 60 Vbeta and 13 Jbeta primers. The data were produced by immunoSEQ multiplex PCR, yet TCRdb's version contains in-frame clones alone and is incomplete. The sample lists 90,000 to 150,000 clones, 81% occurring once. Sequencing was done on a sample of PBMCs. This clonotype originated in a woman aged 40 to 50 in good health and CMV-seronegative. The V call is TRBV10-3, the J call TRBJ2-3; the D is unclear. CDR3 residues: CAISPGTDTQYF. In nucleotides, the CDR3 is TGTGCCATCAGCCCGGGCACAGATACGCAGTATTTT.